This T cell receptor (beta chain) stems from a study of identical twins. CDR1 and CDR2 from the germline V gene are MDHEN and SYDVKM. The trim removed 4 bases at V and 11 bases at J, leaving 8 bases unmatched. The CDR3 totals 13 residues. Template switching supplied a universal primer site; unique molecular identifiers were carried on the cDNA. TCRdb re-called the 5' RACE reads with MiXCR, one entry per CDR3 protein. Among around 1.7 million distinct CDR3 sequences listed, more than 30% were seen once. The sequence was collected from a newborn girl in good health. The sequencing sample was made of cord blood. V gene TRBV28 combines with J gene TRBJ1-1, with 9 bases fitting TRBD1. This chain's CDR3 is CASSSGQGNSAFF. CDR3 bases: TGTGCCAGCAGTTCGGGACAGGGAAATTCGGCTTTCTTT.